This T cell receptor beta chain was recorded in a study of long-term antiretroviral therapy in people with HIV. From germline, CDR1 is SEHNR and CDR2 FQNEAQ (reference sequence). This CDR3 is 12 amino acids long. V was cut by 3 bases and J by 5 bases, with 7 bases left in between. Study observations and caveats: Clonal expansions arising prior to ART prevailed in the repertoire at every time point.

Version v3.0 of the immunoSEQ assay was performed at survey level. Generated by immunoSEQ multiplex PCR, the TCRdb table keeps only in-frame clones and is missing some. The profile covers some 33,000 clones, with roughly 96% appearing a single time and under 2.5% taken by the ten largest. For this clone: What it binds is not known.

The chain is built from TRBV7-9 and TRBJ2-5; D is unclear. This material consisted of unsorted PBMCs, taken about 6.6 years after starting antiretroviral therapy. The source is a man aged 25 to 45 with HIV. The DNA for the CDR3 is TGTGCCAGCAGCTTGGGAAGGGAGACCCAGTACTTC. Translated, it gives CASSLGRETQYF.